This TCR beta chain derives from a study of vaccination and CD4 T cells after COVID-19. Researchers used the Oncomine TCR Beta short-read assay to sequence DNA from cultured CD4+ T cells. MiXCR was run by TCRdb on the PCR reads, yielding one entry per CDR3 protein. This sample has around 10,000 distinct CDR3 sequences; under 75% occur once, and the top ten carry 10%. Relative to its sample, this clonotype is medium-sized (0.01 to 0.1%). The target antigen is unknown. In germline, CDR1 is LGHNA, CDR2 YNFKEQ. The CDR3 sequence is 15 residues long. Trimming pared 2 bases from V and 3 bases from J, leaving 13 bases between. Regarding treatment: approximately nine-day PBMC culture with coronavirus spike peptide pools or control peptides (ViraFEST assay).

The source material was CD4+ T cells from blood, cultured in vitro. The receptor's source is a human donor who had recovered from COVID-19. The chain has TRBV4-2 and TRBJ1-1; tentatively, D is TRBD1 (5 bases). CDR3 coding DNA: TGTGCCAGCAGCCAATCAAGGGGCGGTCACACTGAAGCTTTCTTT. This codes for CASSQSRGGHTEAFF.